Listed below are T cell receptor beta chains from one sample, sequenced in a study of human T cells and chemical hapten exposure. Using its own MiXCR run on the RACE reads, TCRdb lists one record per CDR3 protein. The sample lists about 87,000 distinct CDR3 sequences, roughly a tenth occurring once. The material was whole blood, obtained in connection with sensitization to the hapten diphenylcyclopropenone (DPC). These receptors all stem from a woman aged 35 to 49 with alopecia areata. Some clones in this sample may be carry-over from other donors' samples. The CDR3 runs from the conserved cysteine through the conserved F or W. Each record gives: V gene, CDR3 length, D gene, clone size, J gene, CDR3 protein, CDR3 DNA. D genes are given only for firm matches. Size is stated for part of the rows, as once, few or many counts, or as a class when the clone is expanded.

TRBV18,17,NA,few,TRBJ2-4,CASSPTTQLLAKNIQYF,TGTGCCAGCTCACCAACCACACAGCTGCTAGCCAAAAACATTCAGTACTTC
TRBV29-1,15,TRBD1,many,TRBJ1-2,CSVEDREGGIYGYTF,TGCAGCGTTGAAGATCGGGAAGGGGGCATCTATGGCTACACCTTC
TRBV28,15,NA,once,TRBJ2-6,CASSRIGAGANVLTF,TGTGCCAGCAGCCGCATCGGGGCTGGGGCCAACGTCCTGACTTTC
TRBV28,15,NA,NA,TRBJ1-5,CASISRPYSNQPQHF,TGTGCCAGCATTAGCCGGCCGTATAGCAATCAGCCCCAGCATTTT
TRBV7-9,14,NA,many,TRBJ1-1,CASSHGFGTFDAFF,TGTGCCAGCAGCCATGGGTTTGGGACTTTCGACGCTTTCTTT
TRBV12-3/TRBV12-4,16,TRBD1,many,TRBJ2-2,CASSLTQGADTGELFF,TGTGCCAGCAGTTTAACGCAGGGGGCCGACACCGGGGAGCTGTTTTTT
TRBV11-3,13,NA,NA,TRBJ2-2,CASRGANTGELFF,TGTGCCAGCCGGGGGGCAAACACCGGGGAGCTGTTTTTT
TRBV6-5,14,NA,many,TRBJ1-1,CASSRPDRNTEAFF,TGTGCCAGCAGCCGACCCGACAGGAACACTGAAGCTTTCTTT
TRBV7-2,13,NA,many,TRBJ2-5,CASSLAGRETQYF,TGTGCCAGCAGCTTAGCGGGGAGGGAGACCCAGTACTTC
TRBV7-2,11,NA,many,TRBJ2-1,CASSLPSEQFF,TGTGCCAGCAGCTTACCAAGTGAGCAGTTCTTC
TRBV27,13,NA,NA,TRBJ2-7,CASSLSRAREQYF,TGTGCCAGCAGTTTAAGTAGGGCAAGGGAGCAGTACTTC
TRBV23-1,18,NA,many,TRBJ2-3,CASSQPVGRGLCTDTQYF,TGCGCCAGCAGTCAACCCGTCGGCAGGGGCCTTTGCACAGATACGCAGTATTTT
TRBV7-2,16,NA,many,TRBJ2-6,CASSLQVFSGANVLTF,TGTGCCAGCAGTCTACAGGTTTTCTCTGGGGCCAACGTCCTGACTTTC
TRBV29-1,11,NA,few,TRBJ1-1,CSVEESRGAFF,TGCAGCGTTGAAGAGAGTCGGGGAGCTTTCTTT
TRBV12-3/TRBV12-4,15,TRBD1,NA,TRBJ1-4,CASSSHRGPNEKLFF,TGTGCCAGCAGTTCCCACAGGGGGCCTAATGAAAAACTGTTTTTT
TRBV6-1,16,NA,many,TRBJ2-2,CASSEDPGQNTGELFF,TGTGCCAGCAGTGAAGACCCGGGGCAGAACACCGGGGAGCTGTTTTTT
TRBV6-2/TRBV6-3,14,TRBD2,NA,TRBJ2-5,CASTLGLAGETQYF,TGTGCCAGCACCCTGGGACTAGCGGGGGAGACCCAGTACTTC
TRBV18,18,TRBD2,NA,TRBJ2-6,CASSPGLAGVAGANVLTF,TGTGCCAGCTCACCGGGACTAGCGGGGGTTGCTGGGGCCAACGTCCTGACTTTC
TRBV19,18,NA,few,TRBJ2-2,CASSMWQAGGSKSGELFF,TGTGCCAGTAGTATGTGGCAGGCCGGCGGTTCGAAATCCGGGGAGCTGTTTTTT
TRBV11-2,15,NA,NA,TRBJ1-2,CASSLTDSLGYGYTF,TGTGCCAGCAGCTTAACGGACAGCCTTGGCTATGGCTACACCTTC
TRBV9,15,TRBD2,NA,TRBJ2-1,CASSVGTSAINEQFF,TGTGCCAGCAGCGTCGGGACTAGCGCTATCAATGAGCAGTTCTTC
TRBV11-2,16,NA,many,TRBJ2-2,CASSLALQGNTGELFF,TGTGCCAGCAGCTTAGCTCTGCAGGGCAACACCGGGGAGCTGTTTTTT
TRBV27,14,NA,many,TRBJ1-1,CASSPYDRNTEAFF,TGTGCCAGCAGTCCCTACGACAGGAACACTGAAGCTTTCTTT
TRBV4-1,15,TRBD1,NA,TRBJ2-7,CASSQGVGGGYEQYF,TGCGCCAGCAGCCAAGGGGTAGGGGGCGGCTACGAGCAGTACTTC
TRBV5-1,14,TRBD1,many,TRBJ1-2,CASSLGQGPDGYTF,TGCGCCAGCAGCTTGGGACAGGGGCCAGACGGCTACACCTTC
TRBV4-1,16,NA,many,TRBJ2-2,CASSQQWVVRTGELFF,TGCGCCAGCAGCCAGCAGTGGGTAGTTCGCACCGGGGAGCTGTTTTTT
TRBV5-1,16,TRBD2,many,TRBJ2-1,CASSPTSGVTYNEQFF,TGCGCCAGCAGCCCTACTAGCGGGGTAACATACAATGAGCAGTTCTTC
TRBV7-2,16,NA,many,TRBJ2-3,CASSNRARVGKDTQYF,TGTGCCAGCAGCAATCGGGCCCGTGTGGGAAAAGATACGCAGTATTTT
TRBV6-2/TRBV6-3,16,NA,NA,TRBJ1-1,CASLSFGGSPNTEAFF,TGTGCCAGCCTTTCCTTTGGGGGCAGCCCGAACACTGAAGCTTTCTTT
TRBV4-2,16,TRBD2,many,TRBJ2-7,CASSLSGGDNSYEQYF,TGTGCCAGCAGCCTGTCGGGGGGGGATAACTCCTACGAGCAGTACTTC
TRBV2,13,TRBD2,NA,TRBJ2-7,CASSDGGAYEQYF,TGTGCCAGCTCCGACGGGGGGGCCTACGAGCAGTACTTC
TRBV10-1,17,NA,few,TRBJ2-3,CASSDRWRRPRTDTQYF,TGCGCCAGCAGTGATAGGTGGCGCCGCCCACGGACAGATACGCAGTATTTT
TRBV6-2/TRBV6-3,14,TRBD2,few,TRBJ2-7,CASRTSGGRYEQYF,TGTGCCAGCAGGACTAGCGGGGGTCGCTACGAGCAGTACTTC
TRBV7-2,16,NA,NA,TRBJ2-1,CASSLFAVTSYNEQFF,TGTGCCAGCAGCTTATTCGCAGTGACTTCCTACAATGAGCAGTTCTTC
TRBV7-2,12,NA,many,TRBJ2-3,CASSPPTDTQYF,TGTGCCAGCAGCCCCCCCACAGATACGCAGTATTTT
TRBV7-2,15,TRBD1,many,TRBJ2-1,CASSPGTGKHNEQFF,TGTGCCAGCAGCCCTGGGACAGGGAAACACAATGAGCAGTTCTTC